The entry below describes one TCR beta chain. Its antigen remains unknown. Repertoires were generated with immunoSEQ multiplex PCR, while TCRdb's copy carries only in-frame clones and drops some. This sample has 100,000 or so clones, with approximately 90% found just once. Germline V lookup: CDR1 MDHEN, CDR2 SYDVKM. This CDR3 is 12 amino acids long. The ends lost 8 bases at V and 4 bases at J; junction bases unmatched: 3. The source of the sample is a study of T cell responses to AZD1222 COVID-19 vaccine. Study-wide results and caveats: White British ancestry dominated among donors, who included more females, and clonal diversity was possibly underestimated. Repertoires in all cases were sampled only once the peak T cell response had passed. Spike-specific TCR depth and breadth grew after two AZD1222 doses.

Some second doses came at about 4 weeks and others at about 12 weeks; these were pooled. The V gene is TRBV28, the J gene TRBJ1-1, with TRBD1 matching over 8 bases. The material was peripheral blood, obtained 28 days after the second AZD1222 dose. This TCR came from an adult who received the AZD1222 COVID-19 vaccine. CDR3 loop: CASGTGGTEAFF. CDR3 nucleotides: TGTGCCAGCGGTACAGGGGGCACTGAAGCTTTCTTT.